Listed below are T cell receptor beta chains from one sample, sequenced in a study of blood T cell repertoires in COVID-19. Produced via immunoSEQ multiplex PCR; TCRdb's table is partial and in-frame only. The sample includes about 200,000 clones, about 80% seen only once; the top ten take 6.9%. The sequencing sample was made of peripheral blood. Receptors were obtained from a man aged 55 to 70 with acute or convalescent COVID-19. CDR3s include the opening cysteine and the closing phenylalanine or tryptophan. D genes are given only for firm matches. Size values are once, few and many counts, or a class for expanded clones, and some rows have none.

V	size	J	D	CDR3	DNA
TRBV7-9	NA	TRBJ1-2	TRBD1	CASSYLQGDYGYTF	TGTGCCAGCAGCTACCTACAGGGGGACTATGGCTACACCTTC
TRBV9	NA	TRBJ2-1	NA	CASSVGGGPYNEQFF	TGTGCCAGCAGCGTAGGCGGGGGCCCCTACAATGAGCAGTTCTTC
TRBV7-2	NA	TRBJ2-7	TRBD1	CASSLGQGVTYEQYF	TGTGCCAGCAGCCTAGGACAGGGGGTTACCTACGAGCAGTACTTC
TRBV6-5	once	TRBJ1-1	TRBD1	CASSYEGTGNTEAFF	TGTGCCAGCAGTTACGAGGGGACAGGTAACACTGAAGCTTTCTTT
TRBV30	NA	TRBJ1-4	NA	CAWNPLGDIATNEKLFF	TGTGCCTGGAACCCCCTTGGGGACATTGCAACTAATGAAAAACTGTTTTTT
TRBV18	NA	TRBJ1-1	TRBD1	CASSGDSNTEAFF	TGTGCCAGCTCAGGGGACAGTAACACTGAAGCTTTCTTT
TRBV28	few	TRBJ1-2	TRBD1	CASSWGQGRSGYTF	TGTGCCAGCAGTTGGGGACAGGGAAGATCTGGCTACACCTTC
TRBV13	NA	TRBJ2-5	TRBD1	CASSSPGQGFMETQYF	TGTGCCAGCAGCTCTCCGGGACAGGGGTTCATGGAGACCCAGTACTTC
TRBV29-1	few	TRBJ2-7	TRBD2	CSAGRDSYEQYF	TGCAGCGCCGGGAGGGACTCCTACGAGCAGTACTTC
TRBV19	NA	TRBJ1-2	TRBD1	CASSIVTGAHYTF	TGTGCCAGTAGTATAGTGACAGGGGCACACTACACCTTC
TRBV5-4	NA	TRBJ2-2	TRBD2	CASSLLGLAGAYTGELFF	TGTGCCAGCAGCTTGTTGGGTCTAGCGGGGGCCTACACCGGGGAGCTGTTTTTT
TRBV6-5	NA	TRBJ2-1	TRBD2	CASSYSRTSVDEQFF	TGTGCCAGCAGTTACTCACGGACTAGCGTCGATGAGCAGTTCTTC
TRBV7-2	NA	TRBJ2-5	TRBD2	CASSLGTSGETQYF	TGTGCCAGCAGCTTGGGGACTAGTGGAGAGACCCAGTACTTC
TRBV2	NA	TRBJ2-7	TRBD1	CASSRGQREQYF	TGTGCCAGCAGCAGGGGGCAGCGGGAGCAGTACTTC
TRBV12-3/TRBV12-4	NA	TRBJ2-7	NA	CASSPTDTYEQYF	TGTGCCAGCAGTCCCACAGATACCTACGAGCAGTACTTC
TRBV6-4	many	TRBJ2-2	NA	CASSANGGHTGELFF	TGTGCCAGCAGTGCGAACGGGGGGCACACCGGGGAGCTGTTTTTT
TRBV9	NA	TRBJ2-2	NA	CASSGRVHTGELFF	TGTGCCAGCAGCGGCCGGGTCCACACCGGGGAGCTGTTTTTT
TRBV30	NA	TRBJ1-5	TRBD1	CAWRRTGSNQPQHF	TGTGCCTGGAGAAGGACAGGGAGCAATCAGCCCCAGCATTTT
TRBV6-5	NA	TRBJ2-7	TRBD1	CASSYSKGQGAAEQYF	TGTGCCAGCAGTTACTCGAAGGGACAGGGGGCCGCCGAGCAGTACTTC
TRBV1	NA	TRBJ2-3	NA	CTSPIIRTSGGAISDTQYF	TGCACCAGCCCCATCATCAGGACTAGCGGGGGGGCGATATCAGATACGCAGTATTTT
TRBV4-2	NA	TRBJ2-6	NA	CASSRVLSGANVLTF	TGTGCCAGCAGCCGCGTACTCTCTGGGGCCAACGTCCTGACTTTC
TRBV3-1/TRBV3-2	NA	TRBJ1-4	NA	CASSQLRGDEKLFF	TGTGCCAGCAGCCAACTCAGGGGAGATGAAAAACTGTTTTTT
TRBV9	NA	TRBJ2-1	NA	CASSDPSPNNEQFF	TGTGCCAGCAGCGACCCGTCGCCTAACAATGAGCAGTTCTTC
TRBV7-9	NA	TRBJ2-1	TRBD2	CASSLGGRALEQFF	TGTGCCAGCAGCTTAGGCGGGAGGGCCCTTGAGCAGTTCTTC
TRBV24-1	once	TRBJ2-1	NA	CATSSLGVSYNEQFF	TGTGCCACCAGTTCTCTAGGGGTCTCCTACAATGAGCAGTTCTTC